The rows below give T cell receptor beta chains drawn from one sample of a study of shared clonotypes between healthy human individuals. The repertoire was sequenced with immunoSEQ multiplex PCR; TCRdb's copy has only in-frame clones and lacks some. The sample comprises about 2 million clones, approximately 94% of which are singletons, and 0.9% to 1.5% rests with the top ten. The specimen was naive CD8+ T cells sorted from blood. These TCRs come from a man aged 18 to 29 in good health. Both conserved end residues are part of each CDR3. The D gene is left open where the match is weak. Expanded clones get a size class; other rows say once, few or many, or leave the size out.

v_call	d_call	clone_size	j_call	cdr3_nt	cdr3_aa
TRBV4-1	TRBD2	.	TRBJ2-7	TGCGCCAGCAGCCAAGAGCGGCAAGCGGGAGGTCTCACCTACGAGCAGTACTTC	CASSQERQAGGLTYEQYF
TRBV4-2	TRBD1	.	TRBJ1-1	TGTGCCAGCAGCCAGCTTTGGGACAGGGGTATGAACACTGAAGCTTTCTTT	CASSQLWDRGMNTEAFF
TRBV6-5	.	.	TRBJ1-1	TGTGCCAGCAGTTACTCGAAAGGTAGGGGGAACGCTGAAGCTTTCTTT	CASSYSKGRGNAEAFF
TRBV2	TRBD2	.	TRBJ2-7	TGTGCCACCTTGACTAGCGGGGTTACCTACGAGCAGTACTTC	CATLTSGVTYEQYF
TRBV11-1	.	.	TRBJ1-1	TGTGCCAGCAGCTTAGCCTGGACACCGAACACTGAAGCTTTCTTT	CASSLAWTPNTEAFF
TRBV11-2	.	.	TRBJ2-1	TGTGCCAGCAGCGGTGGGGGCCTATACAATGAGCAGTTCTTC	CASSGGGLYNEQFF
TRBV30	.	few	TRBJ2-2	TGTGCCTGGAGTCTGGGGGTGAACACCGGGGAGCTGTTTTTT	CAWSLGVNTGELFF
TRBV14	.	.	TRBJ2-5	TGTGCCAGCAGCCAAGATAAGCAGCCCTCGTGGGTTGAGACCCAGTACTTC	CASSQDKQPSWVETQYF
TRBV5-6	.	.	TRBJ2-7	TGTGCCAGCAGCTTGAGACAGAAAGCCTACGAGCAGTACTTC	CASSLRQKAYEQYF
TRBV28	.	once	TRBJ2-7	TGTGCCAGCAGTCCCGGGGTGATTAACTACGAGCAGTACTTC	CASSPGVINYEQYF
TRBV6-1	TRBD1	.	TRBJ2-7	TGTGCCAGCAAAGGACAGGGTCCCCCCTACGAGCAGTACTTC	CASKGQGPPYEQYF
TRBV5-1	TRBD1	once	TRBJ2-3	TGCGCCAGCAGCTTGATGGGACAGGGGGCCGAAGATACGCAGTATTTT	CASSLMGQGAEDTQYF
TRBV4-1	.	once	TRBJ2-3	TGCGCCAGCAGCATCGGCCAGGGGGGGGATACGCAGTATTTT	CASSIGQGGDTQYF
TRBV5-5	.	.	TRBJ2-1	TGTGCCAGCAGCTTGATTATAGACCATGAGCAGTTCTTC	CASSLIIDHEQFF
TRBV21-1	.	.	TRBJ2-7	TGTGCCAGCAGCAAAGGCGACAAAGGTTACGAGCAGTACTTC	CASSKGDKGYEQYF
TRBV27	TRBD1	.	TRBJ2-7	TGTGCCAGCAGTTTATTCACCCCTCTGGGGGACAGGGGCGACGAGCAGTACTTC	CASSLFTPLGDRGDEQYF
TRBV5-8	.	.	TRBJ2-7	TGTGCCAGCAGCTTGAGCGAGCAGTACTTC	CASSLSEQYF
TRBV10-3	.	.	TRBJ2-5	TGTGCCATCAGTGAGTGGGTCTTCCAAGAGACCCAGTACTTC	CAISEWVFQETQYF
TRBV7-2	TRBD1	.	TRBJ2-1	TGTGCCAGCAGCCACGGGACAGGGGTCTATGAGCAGTTCTTC	CASSHGTGVYEQFF
TRBV4-3	.	.	TRBJ2-3	TGCGCCAGCAGCCAAGTGGGGTTCGGGACCGGAGATACGCAGTATTTT	CASSQVGFGTGDTQYF
TRBV9	.	.	TRBJ2-7	TGTGCCAGCAGCGTACAGGGGAGCTCCTACGAGCAGTACTTC	CASSVQGSSYEQYF
TRBV5-1	TRBD1	.	TRBJ2-3	TGCGCCAGCAGCTTAGACATCCGGACAGGGTCCCCCGATACGCAGTATTTT	CASSLDIRTGSPDTQYF
TRBV2	TRBD2	.	TRBJ2-1	TGTGCCAGCAGTGAGGTAGCGGGAGATCATGAGCAGTTCTTC	CASSEVAGDHEQFF
TRBV4-1	.	.	TRBJ2-7	TGCGCCAGCAGCCAATTTGTAGGAGCCTACGAGCAGTACTTC	CASSQFVGAYEQYF
TRBV10-3	.	.	TRBJ2-3	TGTGCCATCAGTGCCCCCTTTAGCGGACACACAGATACGCAGTATTTT	CAISAPFSGHTDTQYF
TRBV27	TRBD2	.	TRBJ2-1	TGTGCCAGCAGTTTATGGGGGGGTGAGCAGTTCTTC	CASSLWGGEQFF
TRBV14	TRBD1	.	TRBJ2-7	TGTGCCAGCAGCCACGGACAGGGGGACTACGAGCAGTACTTC	CASSHGQGDYEQYF
TRBV7-3	TRBD2	.	TRBJ2-3	TGTGCCAGCAGCCCAGAGCCCCCCACTACTAGCGGGGACACAGATACGCAGTATTTT	CASSPEPPTTSGDTDTQYF
TRBV6-5	TRBD2	.	TRBJ2-1	TGTGCCAGCAGTTACTCGAACGGGGGACTAGGGAATGAGCAGTTCTTC	CASSYSNGGLGNEQFF
TRBV2	TRBD1	.	TRBJ2-7	TGTGCCAGCAGGGGGACAGGGAACTACGAGCAGTACTTC	CASRGTGNYEQYF
TRBV7-9	TRBD2	.	TRBJ2-7	TGTGCCAGCAGCATTTATGTGGGGGGGAGGAACGAGCAGTACTTC	CASSIYVGGRNEQYF
TRBV7-2	.	.	TRBJ2-2	TGTGCCAGCAGCTTAGGAGGTCGGCTTGACTTCACCGGGGAGCTGTTTTTT	CASSLGGRLDFTGELFF
TRBV4-1	.	.	TRBJ2-7	TGCGCCAGCAGCCAAGTCGGGACTCTCCCCTACGAGCAGTACTTC	CASSQVGTLPYEQYF
TRBV9	TRBD2	.	TRBJ2-7	TGTGCCAGCAGCTCCGGACTAGCGGGATCCTACGAGCAGTACTTC	CASSSGLAGSYEQYF
TRBV28	.	.	TRBJ2-5	TGTGCCAGCAGCCTGGGACCCGCGGGGAGAGAGACCCAGTACTTC	CASSLGPAGRETQYF
TRBV27	TRBD2	.	TRBJ2-7	TGTGCCAGCAGTTTATGGCCTAGCGGGACCGAGCAGTACTTC	CASSLWPSGTEQYF
TRBV27	.	.	TRBJ2-7	TGTGCCAGCAGCTCCGGGTCCTACGAGCAGTACTTC	CASSSGSYEQYF
TRBV5-4	TRBD2	.	TRBJ2-7	TGTGCCAGCAGTGAAAGGACTAGCGGCGCCTACGAGCAGTACTTC	CASSERTSGAYEQYF
TRBV9	TRBD1	few	TRBJ1-2	TGTGCCAGCAGCGTAGGGGACAGCAACTATGGCTACACCTTC	CASSVGDSNYGYTF
TRBV4-1	.	.	TRBJ1-3	TGCGCCAGCAGCCAAGTGACGGGAACTGGAAACACCATATATTTT	CASSQVTGTGNTIYF
TRBV4-3	TRBD2	once	TRBJ2-3	TGCGCCAGCAGCCACCGGGTTAGCGGGATCTCAGATACGCAGTATTTT	CASSHRVSGISDTQYF
TRBV6-6	TRBD2	.	TRBJ2-3	TGTGCCAGCAATGACGCGGGGGGGCCGGCAGATACGCAGTATTTT	CASNDAGGPADTQYF
TRBV6-5	.	.	TRBJ1-1	TGTGCCAGCAGTTACCTACCTACAGGGCCGAACACTGAAGCTTTCTTT	CASSYLPTGPNTEAFF
TRBV5-1	.	.	TRBJ1-1	TGCGCCAGCAGCTTGGAGTTTAGGGGCATGGCTTTCTTT	CASSLEFRGMAFF
TRBV2	.	.	TRBJ1-2	TGTGCCAGCATACTACAGGAACTCGATGGCTACACCTTC	CASILQELDGYTF
TRBV10-3	TRBD2	few	TRBJ2-1	TGTGCCATCAGTGAGTCAACTAGCGGATACAATGAGCAGTTCTTC	CAISESTSGYNEQFF
TRBV30	TRBD1	.	TRBJ2-5	TGTGCCTGGAGTAAAGGGACAGAGGAGACCCAGTACTTC	CAWSKGTEETQYF
TRBV27	.	.	TRBJ2-1	TGTGCCAGCAGGCTCCTAGCTCCGTTGTCTGAGCAGTTCTTC	CASRLLAPLSEQFF
TRBV28	.	.	TRBJ1-2	TGTGCCAGCAGTTTATTAGGTAGCTATGGCTACACCTTC	CASSLLGSYGYTF